The next 14 T cell receptor beta chains were all read from a single sample in a study of T-cell memory formation after mild COVID-19 (dated by TCRdb to the early 2020s). The library was made by 5' RACE. The sequencer listed for this sample is Illumina NovaSeq 6000. Using fastp trimming at Q25 and MiXCR clonotype assembly, TCRdb reanalyzed the public sequencing data and kept in-frame beta chains. CDR3 protein sequences are deduplicated, and each keeps its most common genes and DNA. This sample is represented by roughly 620,000 distinct CDR3 sequences; around 17% of them were singletons. The ten largest clones represent about 12% of the sample. The specimen sequenced was PBMCs or a T cell subset sorted from them (not recorded which). These receptors were obtained from an adult woman who had mild COVID-19 (a few samples of this study predate the infection). The sample titles of this study are shuffled in the database, so cell type and time point are left out; the donor was told from shared clones.

The chain is built from TRBV6-5 and TRBJ2-5, with 13 bases identical to TRBD2. This CDR3 is built from 16 residues. Unmatched junction bases numbered 3, after V lost 4 bases and J lost 1 base. Germline loops: CDR1 MNHEY, CDR2 SVGAGI. CDR3 DNA sequence: TGTGCCAGCAGTTCCCGGACTAGCGGGGGCCAAGAGACCCAGTACTTC. Its protein product is CASSSRTSGGQETQYF.

This clonotype has more than one count but fewer than ten. This chain uses TRBV9 with TRBJ2-3; TRBD2 might be the D (5 bases). V lost 4 bases, J lost 1 base, and 13 bases lay in between. Germline V gene sequence: CDR1 SGDLS, CDR2 YYNGEE. CDR3 length: 15 amino acids. The CDR3 DNA is TGTGCCAGCAGCCTCCGGACCGGGGGCACAGATACGCAGTATTTT. This encodes CASSLRTGGTDTQYF. The entire variable domain, with the rest obtained from reference TRBV9 and TRBJ2-3, is as follows: DSGVTQTPKHLITATGQRVTLRCSPRSGDLSVYWYQQSLDQGLQFLIQYYNGEERAKGNILERFSAQQFPDLHSELNLSSLELGDSALYFCASSLRTGGTDTQYFGPGTRLTVL.

This clonotype has only a few counts. The rearrangement uses TRBV6-2 or TRBV6-3 and TRBJ1-2; 7 nucleotides align to TRBD1. The CDR3 covers 18 residues. J was trimmed by 7 bases and V by 0 bases; bases with no gene match: 17. CDR1 is MNHEY and CDR2 is SVGEGT in the germline V gene. The CDR3 region is CASSYSTGTDEGGAGYTF. As DNA, the CDR3 is TGTGCCAGCAGTTACTCGACCGGGACAGATGAAGGGGGTGCTGGCTACACCTTC.

This clonotype was observed many times. The rearrangement joins TRBV4-1 to TRBJ2-2, with 7 bases fitting TRBD2. Germline CDR1 is MGHRA and CDR2 is YSYEKL. V shed 10 bases, J shed 5 bases, and the junction held 10 bases outside the gene matches. There are 14 residues in the CDR3. The CDR3 DNA reads as TGCGCCACCAACCGGGGGAGGGGTACCGGGGAGCTGTTTTTT. It yields the protein CATNRGRGTGELFF.

The rearrangement links TRBV2 to TRBJ2-5; maybe TRBD1 (6 bases). V was trimmed by 4 bases and J by 2 bases, leaving 14 bases between them. Germline values: CDR1 SNHLY, CDR2 FYNNEI. This CDR3 comprises 15 residues. The CDR3, as DNA: TGTGCCAGCAGTGGGGCAGGGGCGAAACAAGAGACCCAGTACTTC. This gives the protein CASSGAGAKQETQYF.

This clonotype was recorded many times. The rearrangement joins TRBV20-1 to TRBJ1-3; D is ambiguous. Trimming removed 0 bases from V and 0 bases from J, with 12 bases in between. The CDR3 length is 16 residues. Germline assignment: CDR1 DFQATT and CDR2 SNEGSKA (reference sequence). The CDR3 sequence: CSARDARTNSGNTIYF. Here the CDR3 DNA reads TGCAGTGCTAGAGATGCCAGGACCAACTCTGGAAACACCATATATTTT.

V gene TRBV24-1 combines with J gene TRBJ2-6, with TRBD2 matching over 7 bases. Losses at the gene ends were 4 bases for V and 2 bases for J; bases not matched to a gene: 10. Germline V gene sequence: CDR1 KGHDR, CDR2 SFDVKD. The CDR3 has 18 amino acids. CDR3: CATSDPAGRGTGANVLTF. The CDR3 region has the DNA TGTGCCACCAGTGACCCTGCGGGGAGGGGCACTGGGGCCAACGTCCTGACTTTC.

A few counts support this clonotype. The chain carries TRBV6-5 and TRBJ2-7, with unresolved D. The CDR3 runs to 13 residues. Trimming pared 4 bases from V and 2 bases from J, leaving 9 bases between. Germline CDR1 and CDR2: MNHEY and SVGAGI. The CDR3 protein is CASSSVRPYEQYF. CDR3 nucleotide sequence: TGTGCCAGCAGTTCCGTGAGGCCCTACGAGCAGTACTTC.

The CDR3 coding sequence is TGCAGTGCTAGGACTAGGGCCGGGGAGACCCAGTACTTC. It codes for CSARTRAGETQYF. The chain is built from TRBV20-1 and TRBJ2-5, with D perhaps matching TRBD2 (6 bases). The V gene lost 3 bases and the J gene lost 5 bases, with 13 bases spanning the gap. The CDR3 has 13 residues. Looked up from germline, CDR1 is DFQATT and CDR2 is SNEGSKA (reference sequence).

For this clonotype: One end of the junction does not line up with germline, which may come from a read error. The chain carries TRBV7-7 and TRBJ2-5; a possible D gene is TRBD2 (7 bases). CDR1 is SSHAT, CDR2 FNYEAQ, per germline (reference sequence). The length of the CDR3 is 15 residues. The DNA of the CDR3 is TGTGCTAGCAGCCCGGTGGGGGGGCAGAGTGAGACCCAGTACTTC. Translating it yields CASSPVGGQSETQYF.

The chain uses TRBV18 and TRBJ1-2; D remains ambiguous. Trimming removed 6 bases at V and 8 bases at J, with 16 bases between. The length of the CDR3 is 13 residues. From germline, CDR1 is KGHSH and CDR2 LQKENI. CDR3 amino acids: CASSLKSGEGYTF. The CDR3 DNA sequence: TGTGCCAGCTCGCTCAAAAGCGGTGAAGGCTACACCTTC.

This chain connects TRBV7-3 to TRBJ2-5; a weak D match, TRBD2 (6 bases). The CDR3 totals 15 residues. The germline V gene has CDR1 SGHTA and CDR2 FQGTGA. V was trimmed by 2 bases and J by 4 bases, leaving 14 bases between them. CDR3 DNA: TGTGCCAGCAGCTTACTCGGAGGGCAGGGAGAGACCCAGTACTTC. It translates to CASSLLGGQGETQYF.

This chain connects TRBV20-1 to TRBJ1-1, with D possibly being TRBD1 (6 bases). This CDR3 has 13 residues. Trimming cost V 5 bases and J 1 base, with 11 bases left between them. Germline lookup yields CDR1 DFQATT and CDR2 SNEGSKA (reference sequence). CDR3 coding DNA: TGCAGTGCTCCCAGACAGGCGAACACTGAAGCTTTCTTT. Its translation is CSAPRQANTEAFF.

This chain uses TRBV3-1 with TRBJ2-3; 11 nucleotides match TRBD1. Per germline, CDR1 LGHDT and CDR2 YNNKEL (reference sequence). The V segment lost 2 bases and the J segment 12 bases; nucleotides outside the gene matches: 16. The CDR3 runs 17 residues. The CDR3 DNA reads as TGTGCCAGCAGCCAATTCGGCGGGACAGGGGGTAAGATAATCCAGTATTTT. Encoded protein: CASSQFGGTGGKIIQYF.